The T cell receptor (beta chain) under discussion was sequenced for a study of T cell responses to AZD1222 COVID-19 vaccine (TCRdb year 2021). General notes on the study: AZD1222 recipients whose second dose came at about 4 weeks and those whose second dose came at about 12 weeks were combined into one group, since spike-specific TCR depth and breadth did not differ between the two schedules. TCR sequencing was performed for 230 to 250 trial participants, of whom about 200 were given two doses of AZD1222 and around 25 were given two doses of MenACWY control vaccine. Trial participants were enrolled into age subgroups of 18-55, 56-69 and 70-plus years, which contained about 150, 27 and 61 TCR-sequenced participants, respectively. On the study overall, not on this receptor specifically: No day 14 peak-response samples were available, so repertoires were characterized only after the peak T cell response. Reportedly, almost half of the unique spike-specific TCRs recognized epitopes lying outside the regions that are mutated in the B.1.351 and B.1.1.7 variants. A significant rise in spike-specific TCR breadth and depth was observed after two AZD1222 doses relative to day 0 and relative to MenACWY recipients. Most participants were white British and females outnumbered males, and the authors suggested that clonal diversity may have been underestimated. CD4 TCRs associated with the vaccine covered the entire spike protein, and the dominant responses were in regions 160-218 and 743-854. Conclusions about previously exposed vaccinees are limited, since just a handful of AZD1222 recipients were seropositive for SARS-CoV-2 at baseline. In the small 56-69-year group, the increase in depth fell short of significance, most likely because of low power.

The CDR3 regions of human TCRbeta chains were analyzed by immunosequencing. In the paper's pipeline: Repertoire TCRs were matched against a reference library of SARS-CoV-2-specific TCRs generated with the MIRA antigen-specificity platform. Breadth was defined as the fraction of unique TCRs that were SARS-CoV-2-associated, and depth was defined as the fraction of total T cells that were SARS-CoV-2-associated. Using the MIRA data, each spike-specific TCR was assigned both to the spike region to which the TCR was reactive and to a CD4 or CD8 class. Log10-transformed breadth and depth values were compared by one-way ANOVA with Sidak's multiple comparisons tests. The table comes from immuneACCESS by way of TCRdb, which keeps in-frame sequences with V and J called. Part of the clones is missing from these tables; in studies checked, under half for an unresolved V gene and the rest for unknown reasons. From that table come the V and J calls and clone size; the DNA was used to work out D and trimming. The table for this sample lists approximately 130,000 clones; about nine tenths of them were counted only once. Approximately 7.9% of the sample lies in the top ten.

Notes on this clone: Its antigen is currently not known. Qualities for individual bases were not recorded, and no much larger clone is one base off.

The sample's time point label, decoded: baseline before first vaccination. The vaccinee samples were drawn from two UK trials, COV001 and COV002, one of which was a single-blind randomized controlled phase 2/3 trial testing AZD1222 (ChAdOx1 nCoV-19) in healthy adults. For TCRbeta chain sequencing, PBMC samples from trial participants were taken at day 0 and at day 28 after the second dose. The CDR3 runs 14 residues from the cysteine to the phenylalanine. Only the CDR3 portion is preserved as DNA: 42 bases, with reading frame beginning at the first base. The sample here was peripheral blood, taken on day 0 of AZD1222 vaccination. The chain uses TRBV1 and TRBJ2-7; the DNA was not used to check the table's D call, TRBD2. TRBV1 is designated a pseudogene. The TCR was taken from an adult in good health. Here is the DNA: TGCACCAGCAGCCCTCGGGAGGGACCCTACGAGCAGTACTTC. Its product reads: CTSSPREGPYEQYF.